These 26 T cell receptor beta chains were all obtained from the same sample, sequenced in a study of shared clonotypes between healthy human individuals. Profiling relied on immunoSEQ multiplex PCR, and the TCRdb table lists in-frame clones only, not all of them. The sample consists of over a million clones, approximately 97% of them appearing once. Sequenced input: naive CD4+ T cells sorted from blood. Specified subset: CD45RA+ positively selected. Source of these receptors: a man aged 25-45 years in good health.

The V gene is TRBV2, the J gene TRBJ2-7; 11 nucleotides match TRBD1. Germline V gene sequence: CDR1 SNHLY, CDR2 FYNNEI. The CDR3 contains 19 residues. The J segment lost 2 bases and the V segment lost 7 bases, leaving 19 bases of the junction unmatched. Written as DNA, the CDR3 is TGTGCCAGCACCCGGACAGGGGGCGTTCGGCGGGCAAATACCTACGAGCAGTACTTC. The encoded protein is CASTRTGGVRRANTYEQYF.

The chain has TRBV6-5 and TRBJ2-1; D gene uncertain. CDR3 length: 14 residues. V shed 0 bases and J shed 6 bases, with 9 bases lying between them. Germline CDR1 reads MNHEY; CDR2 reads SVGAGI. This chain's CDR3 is CASSYSGILNEQFF. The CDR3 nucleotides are TGTGCCAGCAGTTACTCCGGCATCCTCAATGAGCAGTTCTTC.

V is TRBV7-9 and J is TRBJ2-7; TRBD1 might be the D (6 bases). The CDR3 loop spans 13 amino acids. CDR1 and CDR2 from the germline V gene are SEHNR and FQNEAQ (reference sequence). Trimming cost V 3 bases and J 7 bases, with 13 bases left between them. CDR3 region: CASSFGWGQEQYF. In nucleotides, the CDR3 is TGTGCCAGCAGCTTCGGCTGGGGGCAAGAGCAGTACTTC.

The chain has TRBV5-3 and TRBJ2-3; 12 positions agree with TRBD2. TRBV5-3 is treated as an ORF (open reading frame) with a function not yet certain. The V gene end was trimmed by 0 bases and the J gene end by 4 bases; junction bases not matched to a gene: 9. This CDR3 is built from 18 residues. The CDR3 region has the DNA TGTGCCAGAAGCTTGGTCCTAGCGGGAGGGCCGGGGGCAGATACGCAGTATTTT. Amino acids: CARSLVLAGGPGADTQYF.

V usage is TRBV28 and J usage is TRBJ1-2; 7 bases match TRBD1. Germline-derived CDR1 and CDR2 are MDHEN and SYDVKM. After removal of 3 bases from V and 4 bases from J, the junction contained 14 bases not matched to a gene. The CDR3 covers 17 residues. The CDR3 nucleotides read TGTGCCAGCAGTTTGTACACAGGGGTAGGCCCTTCCTATGGCTACACCTTC. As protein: CASSLYTGVGPSYGYTF.

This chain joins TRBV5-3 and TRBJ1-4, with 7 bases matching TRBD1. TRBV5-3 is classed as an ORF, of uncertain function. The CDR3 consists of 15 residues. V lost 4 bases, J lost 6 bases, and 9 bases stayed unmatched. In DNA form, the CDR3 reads TGTGCCAGAAGCGTACGGTGGACAGGATATGAAAAACTGTTTTTT. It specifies CARSVRWTGYEKLFF.

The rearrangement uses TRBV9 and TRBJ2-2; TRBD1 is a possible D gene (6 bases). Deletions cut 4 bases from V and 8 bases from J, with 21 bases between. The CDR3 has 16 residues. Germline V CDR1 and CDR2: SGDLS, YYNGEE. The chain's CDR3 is CASSPDTGTFSGELFF. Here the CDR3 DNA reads TGTGCCAGCAGCCCGGATACCGGGACATTTTCTGGGGAGCTGTTTTTT.

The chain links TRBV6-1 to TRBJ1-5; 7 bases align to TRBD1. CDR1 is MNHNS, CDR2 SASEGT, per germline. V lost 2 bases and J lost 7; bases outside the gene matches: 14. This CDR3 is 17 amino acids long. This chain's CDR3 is CASSEKPRQGWGQPQHF. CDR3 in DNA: TGTGCCAGCAGTGAAAAGCCGAGACAGGGTTGGGGGCAGCCCCAGCATTTT.

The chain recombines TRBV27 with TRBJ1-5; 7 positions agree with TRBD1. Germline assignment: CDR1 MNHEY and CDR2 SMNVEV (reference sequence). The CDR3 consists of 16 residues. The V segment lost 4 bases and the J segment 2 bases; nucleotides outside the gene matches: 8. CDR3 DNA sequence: TGTGCCAGCAGTTCGAGAGGGGGCTCTGGCAATCAGCCCCAGCATTTT. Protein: CASSSRGGSGNQPQHF.

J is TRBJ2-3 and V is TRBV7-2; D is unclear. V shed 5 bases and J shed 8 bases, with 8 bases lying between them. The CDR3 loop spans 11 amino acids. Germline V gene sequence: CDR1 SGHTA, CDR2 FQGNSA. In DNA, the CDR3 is TGTGCCAGCAGCCCGGTCGGTACGCAGTATTTT. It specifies CASSPVGTQYF.

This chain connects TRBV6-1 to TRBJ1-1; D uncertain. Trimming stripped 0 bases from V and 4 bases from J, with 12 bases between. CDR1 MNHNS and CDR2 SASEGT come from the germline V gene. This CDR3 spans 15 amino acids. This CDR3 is CASSEARQLSTEAFF. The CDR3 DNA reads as TGTGCCAGCAGTGAAGCGCGGCAGTTGAGCACTGAAGCTTTCTTT.

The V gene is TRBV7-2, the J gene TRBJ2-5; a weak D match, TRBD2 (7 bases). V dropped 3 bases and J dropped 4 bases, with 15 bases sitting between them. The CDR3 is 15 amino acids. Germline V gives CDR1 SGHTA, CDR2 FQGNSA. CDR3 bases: TGTGCCAGCAGCTTCTACTCGGGGGGCGGAGAGACCCAGTACTTC. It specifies CASSFYSGGGETQYF.

CDR3 sequence reads: CASSPDREFRVNQPQHF. Here the CDR3 DNA reads TGTGCCAGCAGTCCTGACAGGGAATTTAGAGTCAATCAGCCCCAGCATTTT. The chain links TRBV27 to TRBJ1-5, with TRBD1 matching over 7 bases. The trim removed 5 bases at V and 3 bases at J, leaving 13 bases unmatched. CDR1 and CDR2 from the germline V gene are MNHEY and SMNVEV (reference sequence). The CDR3 is 17 amino acids.

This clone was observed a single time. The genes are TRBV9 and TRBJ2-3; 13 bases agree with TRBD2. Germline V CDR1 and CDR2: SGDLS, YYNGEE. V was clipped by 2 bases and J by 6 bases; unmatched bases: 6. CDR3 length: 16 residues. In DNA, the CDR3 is TGTGCCAGCAGCGTTAGACTAGCGGGGGGCCCGGATACGCAGTATTTT. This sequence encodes CASSVRLAGGPDTQYF.

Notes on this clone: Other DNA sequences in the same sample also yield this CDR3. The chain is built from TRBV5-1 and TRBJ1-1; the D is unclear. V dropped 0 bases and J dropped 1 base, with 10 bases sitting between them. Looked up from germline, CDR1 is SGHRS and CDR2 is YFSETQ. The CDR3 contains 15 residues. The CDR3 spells CASSLAGRGNTEAFF. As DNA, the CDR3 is TGCGCCAGCAGCTTGGCCGGGCGGGGGAACACTGAAGCTTTCTTT.

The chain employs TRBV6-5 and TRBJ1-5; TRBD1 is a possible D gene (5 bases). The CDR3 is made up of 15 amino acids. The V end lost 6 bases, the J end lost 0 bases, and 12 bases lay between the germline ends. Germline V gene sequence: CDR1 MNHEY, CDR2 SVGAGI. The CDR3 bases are TGTGCCAGCAGCGGGGACTTCGGTAGCAATCAGCCCCAGCATTTT. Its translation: CASSGDFGSNQPQHF.

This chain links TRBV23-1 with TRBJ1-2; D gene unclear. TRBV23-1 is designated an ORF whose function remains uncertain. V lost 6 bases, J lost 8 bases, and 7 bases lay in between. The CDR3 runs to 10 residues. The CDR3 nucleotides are TGCGCCAGCAGCCTTTTCGGCTACACCTTC. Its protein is CASSLFGYTF.

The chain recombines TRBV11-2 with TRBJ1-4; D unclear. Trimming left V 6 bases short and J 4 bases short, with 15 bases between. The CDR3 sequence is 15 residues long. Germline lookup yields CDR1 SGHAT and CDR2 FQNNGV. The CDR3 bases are TGTGCCAGCAGATCAACATGGCACGTTAATGAAAAACTGTTTTTT. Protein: CASRSTWHVNEKLFF.

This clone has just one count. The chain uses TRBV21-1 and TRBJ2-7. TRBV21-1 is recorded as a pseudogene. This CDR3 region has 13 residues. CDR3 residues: CASSKGAVGEQYF. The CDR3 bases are TGTGCCAGCAGCAAAGGCGCAGTGGGAGAGCAGTACTTC.

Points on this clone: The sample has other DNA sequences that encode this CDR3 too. CDR3 nucleotides: TGCGCCAGCAGTGAGTCGGGTCGCGACGAGCAGTACTTC. It codes for CASSESGRDEQYF. The J gene is TRBJ2-7, the V gene TRBV10-1, with unresolved D. V dropped 0 bases and J dropped 5 bases, with 8 bases sitting between them. This CDR3 comprises 13 residues. Per germline, CDR1 WNHNN and CDR2 SYGVQD (reference sequence).

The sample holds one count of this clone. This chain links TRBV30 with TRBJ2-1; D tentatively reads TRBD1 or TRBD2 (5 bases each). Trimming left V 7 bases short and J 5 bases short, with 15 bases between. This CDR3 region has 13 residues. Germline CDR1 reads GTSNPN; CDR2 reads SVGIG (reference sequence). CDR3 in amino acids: CASPEGPNNEQFF. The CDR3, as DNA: TGTGCCTCCCCTGAGGGGCCAAACAATGAGCAGTTCTTC. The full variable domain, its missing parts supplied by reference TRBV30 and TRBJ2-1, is SQTIHQWPATLVQPVGSPLSLECTVEGTSNPNLYWYRQAAGRGLQLLFYSVGIGQISSEVPQNLSASRPQDRQFILSSKKLLLSDSGFYLCASPEGPNNEQFFGPGTRLTVL.

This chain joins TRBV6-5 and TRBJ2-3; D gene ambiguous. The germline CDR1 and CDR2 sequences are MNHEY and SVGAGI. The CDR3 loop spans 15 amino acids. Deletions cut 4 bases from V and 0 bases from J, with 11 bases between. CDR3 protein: CASSLLGTSTDTQYF. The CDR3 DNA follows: TGTGCCAGCAGTTTGTTGGGTACTAGCACAGATACGCAGTATTTT.

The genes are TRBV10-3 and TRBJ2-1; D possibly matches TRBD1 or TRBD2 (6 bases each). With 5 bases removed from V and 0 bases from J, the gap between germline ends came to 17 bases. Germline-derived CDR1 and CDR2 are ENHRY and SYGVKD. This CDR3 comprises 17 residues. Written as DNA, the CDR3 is TGTGCCATCAGTTGGGAAAGGGGGGCTAGCTCCTACAATGAGCAGTTCTTC. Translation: CAISWERGASSYNEQFF.

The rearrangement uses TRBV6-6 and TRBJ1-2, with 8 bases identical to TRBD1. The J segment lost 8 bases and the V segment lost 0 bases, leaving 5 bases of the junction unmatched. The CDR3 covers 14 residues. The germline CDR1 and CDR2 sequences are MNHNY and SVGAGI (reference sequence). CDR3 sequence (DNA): TGTGCCAGCAGTTACTCGGGACAGGACCCAGGCTACACCTTC. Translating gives CASSYSGQDPGYTF.

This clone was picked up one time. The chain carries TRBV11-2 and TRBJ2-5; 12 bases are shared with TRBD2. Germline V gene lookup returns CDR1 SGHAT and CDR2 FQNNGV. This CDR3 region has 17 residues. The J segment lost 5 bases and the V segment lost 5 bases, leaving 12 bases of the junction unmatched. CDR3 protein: CASSPQSTSGRSETQYF. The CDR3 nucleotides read TGTGCCAGCAGCCCGCAAAGCACTAGCGGGAGGTCGGAGACCCAGTACTTC. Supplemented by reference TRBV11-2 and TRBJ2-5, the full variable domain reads EAGVAQSPRYKIIEKRQSVAFWCNPISGHATLYWYQQILGQGPKLLIQFQNNGVVDDSQLPKDRFSAERLKGVDSTLKIQPAKLEDSAVYLCASSPQSTSGRSETQYFGPGTRLLVL.

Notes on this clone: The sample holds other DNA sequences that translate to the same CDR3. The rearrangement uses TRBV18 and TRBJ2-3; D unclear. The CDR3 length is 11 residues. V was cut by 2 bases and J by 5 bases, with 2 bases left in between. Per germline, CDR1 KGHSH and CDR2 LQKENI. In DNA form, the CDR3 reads TGTGCCAGCTCACCAGGAGATACGCAGTATTTT. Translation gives CASSPGDTQYF.